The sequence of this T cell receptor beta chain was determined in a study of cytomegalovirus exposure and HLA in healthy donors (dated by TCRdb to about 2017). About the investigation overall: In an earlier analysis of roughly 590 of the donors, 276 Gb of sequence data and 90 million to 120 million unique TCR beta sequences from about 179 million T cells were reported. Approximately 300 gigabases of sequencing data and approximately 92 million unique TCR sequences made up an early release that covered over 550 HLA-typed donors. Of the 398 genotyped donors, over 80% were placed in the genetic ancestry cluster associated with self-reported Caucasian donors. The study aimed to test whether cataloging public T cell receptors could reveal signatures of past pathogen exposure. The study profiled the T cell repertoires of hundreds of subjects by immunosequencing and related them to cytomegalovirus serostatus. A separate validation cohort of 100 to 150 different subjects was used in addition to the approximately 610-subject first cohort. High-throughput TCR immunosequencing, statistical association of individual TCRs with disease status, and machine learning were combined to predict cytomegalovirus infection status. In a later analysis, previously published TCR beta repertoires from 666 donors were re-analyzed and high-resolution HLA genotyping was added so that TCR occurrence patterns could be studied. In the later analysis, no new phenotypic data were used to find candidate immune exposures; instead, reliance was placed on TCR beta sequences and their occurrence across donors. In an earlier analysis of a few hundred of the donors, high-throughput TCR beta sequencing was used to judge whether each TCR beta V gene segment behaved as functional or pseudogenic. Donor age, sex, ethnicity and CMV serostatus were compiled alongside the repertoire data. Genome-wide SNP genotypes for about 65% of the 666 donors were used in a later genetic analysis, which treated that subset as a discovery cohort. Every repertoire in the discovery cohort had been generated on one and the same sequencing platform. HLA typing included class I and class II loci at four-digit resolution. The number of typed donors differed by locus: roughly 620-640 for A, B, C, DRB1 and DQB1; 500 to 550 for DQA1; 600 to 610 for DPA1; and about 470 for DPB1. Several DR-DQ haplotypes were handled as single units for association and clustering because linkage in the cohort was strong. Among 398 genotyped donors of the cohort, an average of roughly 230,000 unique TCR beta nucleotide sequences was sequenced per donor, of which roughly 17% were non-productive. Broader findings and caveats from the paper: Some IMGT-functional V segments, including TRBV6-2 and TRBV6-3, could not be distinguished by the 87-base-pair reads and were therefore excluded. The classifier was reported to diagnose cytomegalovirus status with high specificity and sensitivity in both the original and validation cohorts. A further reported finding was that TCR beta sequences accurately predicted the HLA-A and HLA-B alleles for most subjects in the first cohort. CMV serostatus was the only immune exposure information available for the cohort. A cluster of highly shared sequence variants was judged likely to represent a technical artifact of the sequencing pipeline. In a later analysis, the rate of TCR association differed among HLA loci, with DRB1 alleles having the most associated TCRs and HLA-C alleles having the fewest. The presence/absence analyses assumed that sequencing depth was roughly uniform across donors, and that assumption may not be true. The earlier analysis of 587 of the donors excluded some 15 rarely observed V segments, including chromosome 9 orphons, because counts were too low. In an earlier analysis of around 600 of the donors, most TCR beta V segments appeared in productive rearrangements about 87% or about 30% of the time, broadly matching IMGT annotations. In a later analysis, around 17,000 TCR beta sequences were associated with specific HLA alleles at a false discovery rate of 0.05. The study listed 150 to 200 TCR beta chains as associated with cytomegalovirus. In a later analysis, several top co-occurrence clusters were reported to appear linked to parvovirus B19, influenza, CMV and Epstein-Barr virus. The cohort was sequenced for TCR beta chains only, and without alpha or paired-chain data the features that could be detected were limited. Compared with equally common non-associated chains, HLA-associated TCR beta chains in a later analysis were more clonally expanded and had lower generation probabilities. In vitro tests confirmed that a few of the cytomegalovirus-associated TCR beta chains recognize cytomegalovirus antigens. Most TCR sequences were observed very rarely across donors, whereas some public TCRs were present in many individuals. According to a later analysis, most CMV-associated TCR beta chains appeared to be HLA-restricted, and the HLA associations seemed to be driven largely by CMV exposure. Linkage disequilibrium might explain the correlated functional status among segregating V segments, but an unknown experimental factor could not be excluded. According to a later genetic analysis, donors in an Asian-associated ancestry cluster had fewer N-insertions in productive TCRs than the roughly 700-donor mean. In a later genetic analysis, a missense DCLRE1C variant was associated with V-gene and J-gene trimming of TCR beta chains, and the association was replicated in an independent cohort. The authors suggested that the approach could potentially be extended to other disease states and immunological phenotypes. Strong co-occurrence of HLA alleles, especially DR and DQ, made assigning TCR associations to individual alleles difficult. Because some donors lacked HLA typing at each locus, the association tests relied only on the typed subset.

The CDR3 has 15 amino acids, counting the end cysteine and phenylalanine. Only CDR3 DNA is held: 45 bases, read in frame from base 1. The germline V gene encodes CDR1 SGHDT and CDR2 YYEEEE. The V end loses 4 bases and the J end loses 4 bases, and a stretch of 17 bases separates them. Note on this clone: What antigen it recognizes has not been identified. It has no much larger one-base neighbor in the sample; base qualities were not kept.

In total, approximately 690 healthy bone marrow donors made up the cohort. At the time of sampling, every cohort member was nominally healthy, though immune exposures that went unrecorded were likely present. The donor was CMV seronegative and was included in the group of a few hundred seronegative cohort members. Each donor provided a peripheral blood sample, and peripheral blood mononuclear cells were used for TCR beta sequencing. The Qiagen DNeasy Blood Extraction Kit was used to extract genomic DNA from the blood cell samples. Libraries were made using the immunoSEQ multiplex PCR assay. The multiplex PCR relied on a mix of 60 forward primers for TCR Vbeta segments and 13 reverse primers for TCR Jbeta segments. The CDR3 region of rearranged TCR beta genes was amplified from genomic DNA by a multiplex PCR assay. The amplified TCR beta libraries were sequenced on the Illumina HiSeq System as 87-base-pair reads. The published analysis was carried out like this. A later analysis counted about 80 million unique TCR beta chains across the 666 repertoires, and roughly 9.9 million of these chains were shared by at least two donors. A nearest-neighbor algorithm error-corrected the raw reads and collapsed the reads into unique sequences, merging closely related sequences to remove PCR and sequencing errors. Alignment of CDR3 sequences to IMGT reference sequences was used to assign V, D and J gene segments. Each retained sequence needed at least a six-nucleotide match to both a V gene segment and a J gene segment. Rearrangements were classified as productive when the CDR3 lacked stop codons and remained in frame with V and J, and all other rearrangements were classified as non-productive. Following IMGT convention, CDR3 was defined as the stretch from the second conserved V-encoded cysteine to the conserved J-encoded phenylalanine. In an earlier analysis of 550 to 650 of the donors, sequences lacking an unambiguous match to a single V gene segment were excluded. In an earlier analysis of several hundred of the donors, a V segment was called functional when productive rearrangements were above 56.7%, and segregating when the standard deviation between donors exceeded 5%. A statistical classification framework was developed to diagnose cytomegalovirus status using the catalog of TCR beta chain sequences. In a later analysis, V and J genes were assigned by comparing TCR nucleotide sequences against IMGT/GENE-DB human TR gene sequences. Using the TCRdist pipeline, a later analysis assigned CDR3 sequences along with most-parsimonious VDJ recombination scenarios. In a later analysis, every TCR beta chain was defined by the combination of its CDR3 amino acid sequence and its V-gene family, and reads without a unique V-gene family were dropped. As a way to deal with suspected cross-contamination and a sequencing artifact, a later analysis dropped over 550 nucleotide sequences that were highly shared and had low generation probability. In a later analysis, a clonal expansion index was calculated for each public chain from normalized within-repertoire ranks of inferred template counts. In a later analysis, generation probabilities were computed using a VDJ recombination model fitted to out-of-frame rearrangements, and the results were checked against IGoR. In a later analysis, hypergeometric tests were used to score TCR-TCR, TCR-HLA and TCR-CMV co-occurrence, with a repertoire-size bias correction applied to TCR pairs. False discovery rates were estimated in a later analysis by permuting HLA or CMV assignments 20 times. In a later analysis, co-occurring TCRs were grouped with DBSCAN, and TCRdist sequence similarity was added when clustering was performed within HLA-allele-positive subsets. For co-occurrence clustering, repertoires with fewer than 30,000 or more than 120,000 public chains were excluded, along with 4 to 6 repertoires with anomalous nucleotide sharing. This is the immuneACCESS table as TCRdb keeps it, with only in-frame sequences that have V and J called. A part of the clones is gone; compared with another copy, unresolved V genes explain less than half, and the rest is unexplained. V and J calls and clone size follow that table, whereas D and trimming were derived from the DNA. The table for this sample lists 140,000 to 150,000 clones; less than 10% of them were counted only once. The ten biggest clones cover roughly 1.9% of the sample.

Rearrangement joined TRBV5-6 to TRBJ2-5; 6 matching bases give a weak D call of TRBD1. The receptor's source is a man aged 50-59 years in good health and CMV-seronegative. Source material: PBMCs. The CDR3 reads CASSLDSHSGETQYF. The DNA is TGTGCCAGCAGCCTGGACAGCCATAGTGGAGAGACCCAGTACTTC.